This T cell receptor beta chain is drawn from a study of shared clonotypes between healthy human individuals. Germline V gives CDR1 MGHDK, CDR2 SYGVNS. The CDR3 length is 14 residues. The study's findings and limits: Against clonotypes common to all four donors, non-shared ones had lower generation probabilities. Blood was the sole source, and tissue repertoires probably differ.

CD4+ cells underwent separation, giving CD45RA+ naive and CD45RA-negative memory subsets. With respect to this clone: The antigen is unknown.

Study processing details: Junction-only sequences without quality scores were provided by ImmunoSEQ, so filtering was different. The protocol was immunoSEQ multiplex PCR, while the TCRdb copy is restricted to in-frame clones and leaves out a portion. The DNA gave D and trimming, while V, J and clone size come from that table. The sample has 600,000 to 800,000 clones; around 70% are singletons. The rearrangement joins TRBV25-1 to TRBJ2-5; D perhaps matches TRBD2 (6 bases). Matching the DNA end better, TRBJ2-7 makes the J call doubtful. Input material: memory CD4+ T cells sorted from blood. Indicated subset: CD45RA-negative fraction. This clonotype was obtained from a woman between 25 and 40 years old in good health. CDR3 nucleotide sequence: TGTGCCAGCAGTGCCACCGGGAGCTCCTACGAGCAGTACTTC. Its protein is CASSATGSSYEQYF.